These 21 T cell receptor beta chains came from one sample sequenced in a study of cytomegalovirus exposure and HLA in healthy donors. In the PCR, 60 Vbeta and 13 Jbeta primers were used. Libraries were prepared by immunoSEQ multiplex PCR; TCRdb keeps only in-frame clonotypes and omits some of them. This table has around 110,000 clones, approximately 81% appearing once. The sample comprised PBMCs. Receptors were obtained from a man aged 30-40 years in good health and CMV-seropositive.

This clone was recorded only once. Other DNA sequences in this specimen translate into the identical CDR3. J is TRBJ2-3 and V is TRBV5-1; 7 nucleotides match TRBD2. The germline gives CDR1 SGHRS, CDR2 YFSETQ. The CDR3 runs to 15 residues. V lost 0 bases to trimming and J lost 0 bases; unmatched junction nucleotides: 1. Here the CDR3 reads CASSLERGSTDTQYF. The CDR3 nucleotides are TGCGCCAGCAGCTTGGAGCGGGGAAGCACAGATACGCAGTATTTT. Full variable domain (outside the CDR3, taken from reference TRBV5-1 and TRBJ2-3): KAGVTQTPRYLIKTRGQQVTLSCSPISGHRSVSWYQQTPGQGLQFLFEYFSETQRNKGNFPGRFSGRQFSNSRSEMNVSTLELGDSALYLCASSLERGSTDTQYFGPGTRLTVL.

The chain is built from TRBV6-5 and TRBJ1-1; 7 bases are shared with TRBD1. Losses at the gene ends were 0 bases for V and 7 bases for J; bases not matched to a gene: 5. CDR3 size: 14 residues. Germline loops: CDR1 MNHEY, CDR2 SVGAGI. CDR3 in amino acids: CASSYSGQTIEAFF. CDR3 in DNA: TGTGCCAGCAGTTACTCGGGACAGACAATTGAAGCTTTCTTT.

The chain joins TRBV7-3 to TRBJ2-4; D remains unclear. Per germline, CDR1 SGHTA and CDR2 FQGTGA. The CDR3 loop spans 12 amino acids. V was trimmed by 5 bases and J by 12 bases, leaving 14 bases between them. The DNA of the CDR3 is TGTGCCAGCAGCCCATCAGTTGTCCGTCAGTACTTC. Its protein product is CASSPSVVRQYF.

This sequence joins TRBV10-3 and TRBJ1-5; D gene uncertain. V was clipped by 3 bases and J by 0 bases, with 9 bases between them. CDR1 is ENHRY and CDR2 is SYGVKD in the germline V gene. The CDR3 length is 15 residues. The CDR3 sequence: CAISDGGYSNQPQHF. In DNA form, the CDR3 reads TGTGCCATCAGTGATGGAGGGTATAGCAATCAGCCCCAGCATTTT.

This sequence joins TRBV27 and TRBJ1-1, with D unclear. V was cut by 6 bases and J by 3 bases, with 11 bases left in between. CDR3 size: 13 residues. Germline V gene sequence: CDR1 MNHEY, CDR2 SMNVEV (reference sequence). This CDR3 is CASRSELDTEAFF. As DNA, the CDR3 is TGTGCCAGCAGATCGGAGTTGGACACTGAAGCTTTCTTT.

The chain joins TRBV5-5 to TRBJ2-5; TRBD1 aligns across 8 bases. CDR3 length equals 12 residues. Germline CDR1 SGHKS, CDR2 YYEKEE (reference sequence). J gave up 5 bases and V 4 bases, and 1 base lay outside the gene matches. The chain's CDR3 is CASSRQGETQYF. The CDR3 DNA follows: TGTGCCAGCAGCCGACAGGGGGAGACCCAGTACTTC.

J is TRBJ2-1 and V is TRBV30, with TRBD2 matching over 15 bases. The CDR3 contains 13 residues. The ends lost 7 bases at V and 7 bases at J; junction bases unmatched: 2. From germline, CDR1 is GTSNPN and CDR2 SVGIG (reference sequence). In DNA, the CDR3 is TGTGCCTTGGGGACTAGCGGGAGGAATGAGCAGTTCTTC. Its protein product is CALGTSGRNEQFF.

CDR3 protein: CASSLAEAVWAFF. The CDR3 bases are TGTGCCAGCAGTTTGGCTGAGGCGGTCTGGGCTTTCTTT. The chain joins TRBV28 to TRBJ1-1; D remains ambiguous. V lost 3 bases to trimming and J lost 11 bases, with 16 bases between them. This CDR3 is 13 amino acids long. The germline CDR1 and CDR2 sequences are MDHEN and SYDVKM.

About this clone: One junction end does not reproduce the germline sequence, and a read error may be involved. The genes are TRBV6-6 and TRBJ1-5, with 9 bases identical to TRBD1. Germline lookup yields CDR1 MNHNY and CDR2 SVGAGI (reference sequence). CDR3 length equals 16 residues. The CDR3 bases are TGTGCCAGCAGTTACCCGCGGGGACAGGGCAAACAGCCCCAGCATTTT. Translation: CASSYPRGQGKQPQHF.

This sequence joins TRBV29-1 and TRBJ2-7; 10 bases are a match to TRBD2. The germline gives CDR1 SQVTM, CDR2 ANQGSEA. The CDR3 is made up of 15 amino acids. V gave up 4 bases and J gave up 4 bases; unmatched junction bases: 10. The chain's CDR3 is CSVGGAGGPRYEQYF. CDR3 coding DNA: TGCAGCGTTGGGGGAGCGGGGGGGCCGAGGTACGAGCAGTACTTC.

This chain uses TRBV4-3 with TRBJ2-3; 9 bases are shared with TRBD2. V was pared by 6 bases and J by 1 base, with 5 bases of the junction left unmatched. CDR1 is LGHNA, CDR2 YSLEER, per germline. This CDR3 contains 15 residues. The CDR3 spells CASRGLAGRTDTQYF. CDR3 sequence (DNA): TGCGCCAGCAGAGGGCTAGCGGGACGCACAGATACGCAGTATTTT.

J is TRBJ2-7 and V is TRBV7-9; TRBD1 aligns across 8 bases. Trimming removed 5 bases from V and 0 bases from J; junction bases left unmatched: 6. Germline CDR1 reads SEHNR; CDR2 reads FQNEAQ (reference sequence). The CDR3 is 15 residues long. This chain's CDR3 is CASSTGQDNSYEQYF. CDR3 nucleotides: TGTGCCAGCAGCACGGGACAGGATAACTCCTACGAGCAGTACTTC.

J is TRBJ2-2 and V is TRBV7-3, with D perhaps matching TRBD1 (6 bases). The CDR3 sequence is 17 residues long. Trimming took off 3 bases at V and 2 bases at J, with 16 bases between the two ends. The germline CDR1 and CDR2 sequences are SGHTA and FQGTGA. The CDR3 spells CASSFPQGSLNTGELFF. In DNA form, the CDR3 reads TGTGCCAGCAGCTTTCCTCAGGGGAGTTTAAACACCGGGGAGCTGTTTTTT.

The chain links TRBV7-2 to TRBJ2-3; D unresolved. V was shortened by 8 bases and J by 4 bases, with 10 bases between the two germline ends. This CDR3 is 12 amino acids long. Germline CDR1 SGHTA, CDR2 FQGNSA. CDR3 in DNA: TGTGCCAGCGCGGAGTTAGCAGATACGCAGTATTTT. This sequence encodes CASAELADTQYF.

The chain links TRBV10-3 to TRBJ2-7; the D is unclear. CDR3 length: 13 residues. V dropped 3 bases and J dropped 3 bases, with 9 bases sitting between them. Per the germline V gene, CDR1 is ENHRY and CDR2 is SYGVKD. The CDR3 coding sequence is TGTGCCATCAGTGATCGGTCTCTCTACGAGCAGTACTTC. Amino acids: CAISDRSLYEQYF.

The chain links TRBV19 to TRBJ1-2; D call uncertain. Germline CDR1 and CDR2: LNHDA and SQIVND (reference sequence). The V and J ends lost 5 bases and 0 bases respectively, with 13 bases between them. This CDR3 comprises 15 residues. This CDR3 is CASSLGVSSNYGYTF. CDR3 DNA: TGTGCCAGTAGTCTCGGAGTCTCATCTAACTATGGCTACACCTTC.

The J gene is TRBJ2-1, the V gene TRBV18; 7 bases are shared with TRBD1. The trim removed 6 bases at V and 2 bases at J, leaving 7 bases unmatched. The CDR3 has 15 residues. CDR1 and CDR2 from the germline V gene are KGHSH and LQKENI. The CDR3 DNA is TGTGCCAGCTCCTCCCAAGGGGGCGCCTACAATGAGCAGTTCTTC. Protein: CASSSQGGAYNEQFF.

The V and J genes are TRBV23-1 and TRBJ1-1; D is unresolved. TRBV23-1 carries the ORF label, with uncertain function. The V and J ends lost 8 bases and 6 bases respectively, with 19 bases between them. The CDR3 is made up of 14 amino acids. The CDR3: CASGAWLATPEAFF. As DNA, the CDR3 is TGCGCCAGCGGAGCCTGGCTCGCCACCCCTGAAGCTTTCTTT.

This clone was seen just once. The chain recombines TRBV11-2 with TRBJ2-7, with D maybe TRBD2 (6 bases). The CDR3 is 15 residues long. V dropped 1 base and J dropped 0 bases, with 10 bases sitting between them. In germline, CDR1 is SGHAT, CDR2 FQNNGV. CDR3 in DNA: TGTGCCAGCAGCTTAGCCTGGGGGGTCTCCTACGAGCAGTACTTC. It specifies CASSLAWGVSYEQYF.

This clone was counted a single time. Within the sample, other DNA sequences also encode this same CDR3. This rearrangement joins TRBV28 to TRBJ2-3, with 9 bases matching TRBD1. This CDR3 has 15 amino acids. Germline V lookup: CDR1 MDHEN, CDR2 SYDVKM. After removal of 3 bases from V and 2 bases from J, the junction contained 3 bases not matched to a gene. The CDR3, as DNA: TGTGCCAGCAGTTTGGGGACAGGGTCCACAGATACGCAGTATTTT. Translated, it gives CASSLGTGSTDTQYF.

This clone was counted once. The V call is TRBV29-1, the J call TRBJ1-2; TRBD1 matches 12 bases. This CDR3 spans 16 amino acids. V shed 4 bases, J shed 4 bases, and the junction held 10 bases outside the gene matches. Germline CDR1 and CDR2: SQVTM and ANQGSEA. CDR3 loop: CSVVGQGAPESYGYTF. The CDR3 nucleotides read TGCAGCGTTGTGGGACAGGGGGCACCCGAGTCCTATGGCTACACCTTC.